The entry below gives a single T cell receptor (beta chain) sequence along with its context. Its antigen remains unidentified. The sample belongs to a study of T cells after posttransplantation cyclophosphamide. Study outcomes and limitations: Blood and skin or GI T cell repertoires showed limited TRB overlap. Donor CD8+ memory clones often dominated recipient blood repertoires at later times. After PTCy, TRB diversity resembled that of CNI/methotrexate controls.

This table comes from immunoSEQ multiplex PCR, and its TCRdb copy is limited to in-frame clones, with some not included. This sample carries some 15,000 clones and no singletons, and 25% to 30% goes to the top ten. The length of the CDR3 is 14 residues. CDR1 and CDR2 from the germline V gene are MDHEN and SYDVKM. Losses at the gene ends were 5 bases for V and 2 bases for J; bases not matched to a gene: 4. Treatment was busulfan-fludarabine conditioning, a marrow graft, and cyclophosphamide on days +3 and +4. The clonotype was recovered from a female patient aged 35 to 55 who received an allogeneic stem cell transplant from an unrelated donor, was CMV-positive, and had acute GVHD only. Some T cells could come from the graft donor. The material was PBMCs, obtained after allogeneic stem cell transplant with posttransplant cyclophosphamide. The chain couples TRBV28 to TRBJ1-1; 8 bases map to TRBD1. CDR3 in DNA: TGTGCCAGCAGTCCAGGGACAGGTAACACTGAAGCTTTCTTT. Translation: CASSPGTGNTEAFF.